Below are 11 T cell receptor beta chains sequenced from a single sample in a study of identical twins. TCRdb analysed the 5' RACE reads with MiXCR anew, one entry per CDR3 protein. The sample lists about 530,000 distinct CDR3 sequences, around 22% occurring once. Another study also made use of these data, one on yellow fever vaccine responses in identical twins.

The sample taken for sequencing was CD4+ T cells sorted from blood. All receptors come from a woman aged 18-29 years in good health.

V is TRBV28 and J is TRBJ2-7; no firm D call. Germline V CDR1 and CDR2: MDHEN, SYDVKM. The CDR3 consists of 15 residues. V dropped 5 bases and J dropped 0 bases, with 14 bases sitting between them. The CDR3 region has the DNA TGTGCCAGCAGTACACAATCCGGCGGCTCCTACGAGCAGTACTTC. This codes for CASSTQSGGSYEQYF. Variable domain in full (rest from reference TRBV28 and TRBJ2-7): DVKVTQSSRYLVKRTGEKVFLECVQDMDHENMFWYRQDPGLGLRLIYFSYDVKMKEKGDIPEGYSVSREKKERFSLILESASTNQTSMYLCASSTQSGGSYEQYFGPGTRLTVT.

The gene calls are TRBV11-3 and TRBJ2-1, with 10 bases matching TRBD2. V was clipped by 1 base and J by 8 bases; unmatched bases: 11. The CDR3 sequence is 17 residues long. CDR1 and CDR2 from the germline V gene are SGHNT and YENEEA. The CDR3 DNA follows: TGTGCCAGCAGCTTAGCCGCTAGCGGGAGCAGTGGCGATGAGCAGTTCTTC. Translating gives CASSLAASGSSGDEQFF.

This clonotype was observed a few times. This rearrangement joins TRBV7-2 to TRBJ2-5; D gene ambiguous. The CDR3 has 15 amino acids. CDR1 SGHTA and CDR2 FQGNSA come from the germline V gene. Deletions cut 0 bases from V and 4 bases from J, with 12 bases between. The DNA for the CDR3 is TGTGCCAGCAGCTTAGCGCGAGGTAGTGGAGAGACCCAGTACTTC. It codes for CASSLARGSGETQYF.

This clonotype has only a few counts. The chain links TRBV7-2 to TRBJ2-5; no clear D. The CDR3 totals 14 residues. CDR1 is SGHTA and CDR2 is FQGNSA in the germline V gene. The V end was cut by 1 base, the J end by 7 bases, with 13 bases between. In DNA, the CDR3 is TGTGCCAGCAGCTTAGACCTGGGCGGTCGGACCCAGTACTTC. Translating gives CASSLDLGGRTQYF.

Many counts were recorded for this clonotype. The CDR3 DNA follows: TGCGCCAGCAGCTTGGTTCGGGACCCCTACAATGAGCAGTTCTTC. This gives the protein CASSLVRDPYNEQFF. The rearrangement links TRBV5-1 to TRBJ2-1; D may correspond to TRBD1 or TRBD2 (5 bases each). Trimming removed 0 bases at V and 2 bases at J, with 9 bases between. This CDR3 comprises 15 residues. Germline assignment: CDR1 SGHRS and CDR2 YFSETQ.

The chain has TRBV4-2 and TRBJ2-1; TRBD2 might be the D (6 bases). The CDR3 loop spans 15 amino acids. CDR1 is LGHNA and CDR2 is YNFKEQ in the germline V gene. The V and J ends lost 3 bases and 1 base respectively, with 10 bases between them. CDR3 sequence (DNA): TGTGCCAGCAGCCACCCGGCGGGATCCTACAATGAGCAGTTCTTC. Translation gives CASSHPAGSYNEQFF.

The chain carries TRBV28 and TRBJ1-2, with D possibly being TRBD1 (6 bases). The V gene lost 5 bases and the J gene lost 2 bases, with 12 bases spanning the gap. Per germline, CDR1 MDHEN and CDR2 SYDVKM. The CDR3 consists of 14 residues. Written as DNA, the CDR3 is TGTGCCAGCAGTAGATTACAGGGAAACTATGGCTACACCTTC. Amino acids: CASSRLQGNYGYTF.

CDR3 nucleotide sequence: TGTGCCACCAGCAGAGATCGTCCTCCATACAATGAGCAGTTCTTC. This gives the protein CATSRDRPPYNEQFF. The rearrangement joins TRBV15 to TRBJ2-1; D not certain. The germline V gene encodes CDR1 LNHNV and CDR2 YYDKDF (reference sequence). With 0 bases removed from V and 4 bases from J, the gap between germline ends came to 10 bases. The CDR3 sequence is 15 residues long.

This clonotype was observed a few times. The chain is built from TRBV15 and TRBJ2-5; D may be TRBD1 (5 bases). V shed 0 bases and J shed 0 bases, with 11 bases lying between them. The CDR3 loop spans 16 amino acids. Per the germline V gene, CDR1 is LNHNV and CDR2 is YYDKDF (reference sequence). CDR3 in DNA: TGTGCCACCAGCAGAGATGTGCAGGGTCACCAAGAGACCCAGTACTTC. This codes for CATSRDVQGHQETQYF. Full variable domain (missing parts from reference TRBV15 and TRBJ2-5): DAMVIQNPRYQVTQFGKPVTLSCSQTLNHNVMYWYQQKSSQAPKLLFHYYDKDFNNEADTPDNFQSRRPNTSFCFLDIRSPGLGDTAMYLCATSRDVQGHQETQYFGPGTRLLVL.

This clonotype was seen repeatedly, ten times or more. The chain couples TRBV20-1 to TRBJ1-4; 9 bases match TRBD1. The ends lost 6 bases at V and 8 bases at J; junction bases unmatched: 7. Per germline, CDR1 DFQATT and CDR2 SNEGSKA (reference sequence). The CDR3 totals 13 residues. The CDR3 DNA follows: TGCAGTGCCAGGGACAGGGTTTTCGAAAAACTGTTTTTT. Translated, it gives CSARDRVFEKLFF.

This chain uses TRBV7-9 with TRBJ2-1, with no clear D. Between the trimmed V and J ends, which lost 5 bases and 10 bases, there was a span of 12 bases. There are 12 residues in the CDR3. CDR1 is SEHNR, CDR2 FQNEAQ, per germline (reference sequence). This chain's CDR3 is CASSPVPREQFF. The DNA of the CDR3 is TGTGCCAGCAGCCCTGTTCCCCGGGAGCAGTTCTTC.